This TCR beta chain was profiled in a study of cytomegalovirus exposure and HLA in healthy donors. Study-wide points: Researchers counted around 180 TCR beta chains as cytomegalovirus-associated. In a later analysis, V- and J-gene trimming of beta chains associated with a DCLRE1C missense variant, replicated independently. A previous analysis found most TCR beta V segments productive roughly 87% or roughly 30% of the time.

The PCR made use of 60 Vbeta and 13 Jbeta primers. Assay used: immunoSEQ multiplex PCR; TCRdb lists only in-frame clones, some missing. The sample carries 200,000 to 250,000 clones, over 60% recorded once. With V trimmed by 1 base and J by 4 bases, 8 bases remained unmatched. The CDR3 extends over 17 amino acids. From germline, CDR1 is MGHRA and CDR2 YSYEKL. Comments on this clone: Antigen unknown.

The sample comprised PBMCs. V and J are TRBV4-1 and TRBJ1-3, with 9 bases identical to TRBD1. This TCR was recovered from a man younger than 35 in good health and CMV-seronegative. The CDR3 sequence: CASSQAHRGPEGNTIYF. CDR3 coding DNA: TGCGCCAGCAGCCAAGCTCACAGGGGGCCGGAGGGAAACACCATATATTTT.